This TCR beta chain was recovered during a study of T cell clonality in common variable immunodeficiency. Whole-study results and caveats: Reportedly, TCR beta sequences from common variable immunodeficiency showed fewer deletions and N-nucleotide insertions. Repertoire-complication correlations in CVID were limited by patient heterogeneity.

This clone was seen many times. What it recognizes is unknown. CVID and control samples used equivalent genomic DNA input. Method: immunoSEQ multiplex PCR; TCRdb's copy keeps in-frame clones and lacks some. The data show around 25,000 clones, with none appearing a single time. The clonotype comes from a human donor with common variable immunodeficiency. Input material: peripheral blood mononuclear cells.

The sequenced part of the CDR3 DNA is TGTGCCAGTAGTATAATGGGACAGGGAGGCACTGAA. It specifies CASSIMGQGGTE. The whole CDR3 protein is CASSIMGQGGTEAFF. The chain joins TRBV19 to TRBJ1-1, with TRBD1 matching over 9 bases. The DNA ends 3 residues before the CDR3 does, and the rest of the CDR3 is filled in from the germline J gene. The ends lost 2 bases at V and 4 bases at J; junction bases unmatched: 5. This CDR3 comprises 15 residues. Germline loops: CDR1 LNHDA, CDR2 SQIVND (reference sequence).